This T cell receptor (beta chain) was captured in a study of neurological immune-mediated disorders. The cDNA was synthesized by means of template-switch 5'RACE, which was carried out with 10-nucleotide random UMIs. TCRdb analysed the 5' RACE reads with MiXCR anew, one entry per CDR3 protein. The data hold 40,000 or so distinct CDR3 sequences, with 12% to 15% observed a single time. V gave up 6 bases and J gave up 3 bases, with 6 bases separating them. Germline values: CDR1 MNHEY, CDR2 SVGAGI. CDR3 size: 12 residues. This clonotype appeared many times. What it binds is unknown. General study findings and limits: No CDR3 amino acid sequences were shared by expanded clones across subjects, suggesting private repertoires in all groups. Levels of TCR clonal expansion peaked in HTLV-1-associated myelopathy and reached their lowest in multiple sclerosis, under those of healthy controls.

It was from 2 million PBMCs stored at -80 C that the unsorted libraries were obtained. The chain is built from TRBV6-5 and TRBJ1-5; D unresolved. The specimen sequenced was PBMCs. This sequence was found in a woman in her fifties or sixties with HTLV-1-associated myelopathy (HAM/TSP). Written as DNA, the CDR3 is TGTGCCAGCAGGTCCCCCAATCAGCCCCAGCATTTT. This translates into CASRSPNQPQHF.